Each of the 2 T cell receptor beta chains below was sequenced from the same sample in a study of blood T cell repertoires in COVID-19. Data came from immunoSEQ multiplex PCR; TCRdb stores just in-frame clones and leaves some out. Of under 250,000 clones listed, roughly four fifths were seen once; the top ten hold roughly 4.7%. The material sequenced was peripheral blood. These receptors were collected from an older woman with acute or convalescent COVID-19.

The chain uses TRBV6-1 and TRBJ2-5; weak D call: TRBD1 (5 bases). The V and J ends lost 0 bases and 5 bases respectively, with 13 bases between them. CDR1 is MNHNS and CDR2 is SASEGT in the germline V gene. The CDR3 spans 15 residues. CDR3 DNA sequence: TGTGCCAGCAGTGAAGCAAGACAGAATTGGGAGACCCAGTACTTC. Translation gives CASSEARQNWETQYF.

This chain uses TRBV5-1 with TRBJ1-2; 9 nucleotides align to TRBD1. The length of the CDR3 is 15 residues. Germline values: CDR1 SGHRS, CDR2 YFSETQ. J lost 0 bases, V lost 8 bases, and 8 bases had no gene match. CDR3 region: CASTTTGGTNYGYTF. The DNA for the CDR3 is TGCGCCAGTACAACTACAGGGGGCACTAACTATGGCTACACCTTC.